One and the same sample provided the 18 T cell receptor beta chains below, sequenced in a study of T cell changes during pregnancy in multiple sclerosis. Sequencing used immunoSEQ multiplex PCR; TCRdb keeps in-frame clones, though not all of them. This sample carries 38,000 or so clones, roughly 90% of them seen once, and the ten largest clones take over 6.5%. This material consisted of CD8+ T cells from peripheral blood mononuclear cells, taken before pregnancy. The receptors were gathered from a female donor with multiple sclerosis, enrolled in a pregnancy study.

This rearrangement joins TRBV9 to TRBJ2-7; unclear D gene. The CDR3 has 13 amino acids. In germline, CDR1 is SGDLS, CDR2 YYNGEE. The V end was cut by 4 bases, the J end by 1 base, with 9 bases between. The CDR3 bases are TGTGCCAGCAGCCCCTCTGCGTCCTACGAGCAGTACTTC. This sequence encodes CASSPSASYEQYF.

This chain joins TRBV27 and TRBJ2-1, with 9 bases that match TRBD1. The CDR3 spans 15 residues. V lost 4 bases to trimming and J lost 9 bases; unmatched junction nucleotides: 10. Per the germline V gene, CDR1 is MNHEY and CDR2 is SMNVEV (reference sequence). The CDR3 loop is CASSWGQGITTEQFF. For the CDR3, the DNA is TGTGCCAGCAGTTGGGGACAGGGAATCACAACTGAGCAGTTCTTC.

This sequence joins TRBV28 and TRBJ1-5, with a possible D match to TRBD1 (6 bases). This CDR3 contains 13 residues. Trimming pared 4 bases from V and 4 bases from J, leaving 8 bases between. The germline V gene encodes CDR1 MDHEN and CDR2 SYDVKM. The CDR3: CASSWTENQPQHF. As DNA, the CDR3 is TGTGCCAGCAGTTGGACAGAAAATCAGCCCCAGCATTTT.

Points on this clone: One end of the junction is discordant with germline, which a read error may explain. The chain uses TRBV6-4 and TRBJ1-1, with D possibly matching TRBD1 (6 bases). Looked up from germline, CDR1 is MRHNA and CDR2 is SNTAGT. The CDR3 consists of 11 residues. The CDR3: CASSDSGQFSF. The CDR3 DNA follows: TGTGCCAGCAGTGACTCCGGACAGTTTTCTTTT.

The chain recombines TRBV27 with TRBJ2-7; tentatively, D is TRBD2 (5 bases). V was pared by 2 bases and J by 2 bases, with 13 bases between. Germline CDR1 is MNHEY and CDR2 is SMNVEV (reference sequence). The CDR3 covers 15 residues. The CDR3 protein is CASSLNGVVPYEQYF. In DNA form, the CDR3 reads TGTGCCAGCAGTTTAAACGGGGTAGTCCCCTACGAGCAGTACTTC.

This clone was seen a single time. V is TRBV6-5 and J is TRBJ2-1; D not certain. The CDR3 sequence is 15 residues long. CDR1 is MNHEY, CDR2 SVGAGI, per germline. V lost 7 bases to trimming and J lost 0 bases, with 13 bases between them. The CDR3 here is CASKSSIGSYNEQFF. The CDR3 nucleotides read TGTGCCAGCAAGTCGAGTATCGGCTCCTACAATGAGCAGTTCTTC.

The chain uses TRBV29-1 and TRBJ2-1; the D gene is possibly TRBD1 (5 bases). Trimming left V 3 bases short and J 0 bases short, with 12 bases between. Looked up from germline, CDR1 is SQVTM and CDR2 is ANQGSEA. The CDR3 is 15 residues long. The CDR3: CSVEANRSSYNEQFF. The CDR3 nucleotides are TGCAGCGTTGAGGCGAACAGGAGCTCCTACAATGAGCAGTTCTTC.

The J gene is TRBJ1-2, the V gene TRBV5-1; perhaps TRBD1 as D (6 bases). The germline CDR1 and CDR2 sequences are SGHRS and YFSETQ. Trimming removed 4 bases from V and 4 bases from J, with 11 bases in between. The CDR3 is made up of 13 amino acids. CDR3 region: CASSPWDIYGYTF. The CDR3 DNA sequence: TGCGCCAGCAGCCCATGGGACATCTATGGCTACACCTTC.

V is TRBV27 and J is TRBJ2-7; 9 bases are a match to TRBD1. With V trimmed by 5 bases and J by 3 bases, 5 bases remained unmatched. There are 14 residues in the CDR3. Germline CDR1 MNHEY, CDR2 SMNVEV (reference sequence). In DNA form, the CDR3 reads TGTGCCAGCAGTCTGGACAGGGGCGACTACGAGCAGTACTTC. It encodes CASSLDRGDYEQYF.

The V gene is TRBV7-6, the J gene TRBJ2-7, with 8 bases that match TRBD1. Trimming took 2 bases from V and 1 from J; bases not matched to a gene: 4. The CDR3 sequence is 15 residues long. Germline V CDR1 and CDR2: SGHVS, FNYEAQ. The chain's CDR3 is CASSLKDRESYEQYF. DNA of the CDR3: TGTGCCAGCAGCTTAAAGGACAGGGAGTCCTACGAGCAGTACTTC. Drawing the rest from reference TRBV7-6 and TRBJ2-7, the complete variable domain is GAGVSQSPRYKVTKRGQDVALRCDPISGHVSLYWYRQALGQGPEFLTYFNYEAQQDKSGLPNDRFSAERPEGSISTLTIQRTEQRDSAMYRCASSLKDRESYEQYFGPGTRLTVT.

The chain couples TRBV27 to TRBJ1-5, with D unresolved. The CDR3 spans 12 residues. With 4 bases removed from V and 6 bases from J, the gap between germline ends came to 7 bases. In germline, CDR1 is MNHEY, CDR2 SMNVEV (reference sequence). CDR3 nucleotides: TGTGCCAGCAGTTCAGGTAGTCAGCCCCAGCATTTT. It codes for CASSSGSQPQHF.

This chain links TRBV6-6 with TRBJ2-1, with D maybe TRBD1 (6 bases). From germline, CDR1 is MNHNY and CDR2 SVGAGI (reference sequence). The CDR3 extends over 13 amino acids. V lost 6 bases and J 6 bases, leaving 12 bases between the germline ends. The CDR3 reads CASSRQDPNEQFF. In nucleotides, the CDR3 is TGTGCCAGCAGCCGACAGGACCCCAATGAGCAGTTCTTC.

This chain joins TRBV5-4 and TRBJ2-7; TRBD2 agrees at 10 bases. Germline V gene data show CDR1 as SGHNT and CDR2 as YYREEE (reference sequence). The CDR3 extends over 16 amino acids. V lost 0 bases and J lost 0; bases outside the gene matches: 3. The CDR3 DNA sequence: TGTGCCAGCAGCTTGGGACTAGCGGGCAGCTCCTACGAGCAGTACTTC. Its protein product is CASSLGLAGSSYEQYF.

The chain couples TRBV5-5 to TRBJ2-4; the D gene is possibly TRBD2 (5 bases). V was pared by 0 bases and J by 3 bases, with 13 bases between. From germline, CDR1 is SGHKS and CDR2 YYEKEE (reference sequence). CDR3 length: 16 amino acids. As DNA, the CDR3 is TGTGCCAGCAGCTTGGCCTTGAGGGCAGGCAAAAACATTCAGTACTTC. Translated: CASSLALRAGKNIQYF. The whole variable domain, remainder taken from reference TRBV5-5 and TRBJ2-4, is DAGVTQSPTHLIKTRGQQVTLRCSPISGHKSVSWYQQVLGQGPQFIFQYYEKEERGRGNFPDRFSARQFPNYSSELNVNALLLGDSALYLCASSLALRAGKNIQYFGAGTRLSVL.

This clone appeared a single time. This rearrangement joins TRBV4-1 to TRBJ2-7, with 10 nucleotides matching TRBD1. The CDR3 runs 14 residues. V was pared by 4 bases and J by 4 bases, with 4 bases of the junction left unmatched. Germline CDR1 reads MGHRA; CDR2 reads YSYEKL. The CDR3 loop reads CASSLRQGAYEQYF. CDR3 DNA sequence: TGCGCCAGCAGCCTAAGACAGGGGGCATACGAGCAGTACTTC.

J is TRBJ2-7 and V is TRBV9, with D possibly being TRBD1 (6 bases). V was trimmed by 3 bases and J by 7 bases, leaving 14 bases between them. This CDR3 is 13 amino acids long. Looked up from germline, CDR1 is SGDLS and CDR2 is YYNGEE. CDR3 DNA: TGTGCCAGCAGCGCTACAGGGCGCGAAGAGCAGTACTTC. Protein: CASSATGREEQYF. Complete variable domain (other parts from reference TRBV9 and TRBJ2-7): DSGVTQTPKHLITATGQRVTLRCSPRSGDLSVYWYQQSLDQGLQFLIQYYNGEERAKGNILERFSAQQFPDLHSELNLSSLELGDSALYFCASSATGREEQYFGPGTRLTVT.

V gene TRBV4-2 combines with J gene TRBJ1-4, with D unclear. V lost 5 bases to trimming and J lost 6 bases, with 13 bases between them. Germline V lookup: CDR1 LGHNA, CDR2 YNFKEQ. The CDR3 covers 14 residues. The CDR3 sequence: CASSLGALDEKLFF. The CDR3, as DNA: TGTGCCAGCAGCTTAGGAGCCTTGGATGAAAAACTGTTTTTT.

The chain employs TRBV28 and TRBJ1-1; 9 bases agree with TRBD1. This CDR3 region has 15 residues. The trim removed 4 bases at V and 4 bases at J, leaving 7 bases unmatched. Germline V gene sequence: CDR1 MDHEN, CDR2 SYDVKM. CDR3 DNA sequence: TGTGCCAGCAGTTCCACAGGGGGCGACGGCACTGAAGCTTTCTTT. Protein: CASSSTGGDGTEAFF.